The subject of this entry is one T cell receptor (beta chain). Its target is not known. The sample originates from a study of T cells expressing NK-cell markers. TCRdb derives one entry per CDR3 protein from the 5' RACE reads, leaving out DNA. The table lists some 110,000 distinct CDR3 sequences. Study results and caveats: Whether expanded NKG2C+ T cell clones recognized HCMV stayed uncertain. Of the CD8+ T cell pool in about 6 donors, roughly 1.0-8% was accounted for by dominant NKG2C+ clonotypes.

This CDR3 comprises 16 residues. Germline-derived CDR1 and CDR2 are SGDLS and YYNGEE. Sequencing was performed on blood T cells: a sorted CD56 or NKG2C T cell subset, CD4+ or CD8+ T cells, or bulk PBMC T cells (not recorded which). This chain links TRBV9 with TRBJ1-2; as DNA is missing, the TRBD1 call by TCRdb cannot be tested. The TCR originated in a woman aged 18 to 75 in good health. The CDR3 sequence is CASSVGTVRPGYGYTF.